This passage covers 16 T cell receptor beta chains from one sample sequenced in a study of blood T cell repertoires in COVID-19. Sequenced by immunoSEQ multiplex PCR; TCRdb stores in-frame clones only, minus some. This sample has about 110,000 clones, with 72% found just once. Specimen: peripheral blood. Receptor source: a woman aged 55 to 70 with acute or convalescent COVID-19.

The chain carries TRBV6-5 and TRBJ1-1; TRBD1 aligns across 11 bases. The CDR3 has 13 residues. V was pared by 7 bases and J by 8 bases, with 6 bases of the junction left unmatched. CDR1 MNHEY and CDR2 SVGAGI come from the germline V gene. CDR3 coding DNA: TGTGCCAGCAAGGACAGGGGGCAGACAGAAGCTTTCTTT. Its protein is CASKDRGQTEAFF.

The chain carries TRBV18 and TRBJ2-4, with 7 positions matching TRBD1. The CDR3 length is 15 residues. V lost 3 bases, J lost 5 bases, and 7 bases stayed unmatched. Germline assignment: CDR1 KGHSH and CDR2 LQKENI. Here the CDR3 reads CASSPLPGGENIQYF. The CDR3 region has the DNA TGTGCCAGCTCACCGCTGCCAGGGGGTGAAAACATTCAGTACTTC.

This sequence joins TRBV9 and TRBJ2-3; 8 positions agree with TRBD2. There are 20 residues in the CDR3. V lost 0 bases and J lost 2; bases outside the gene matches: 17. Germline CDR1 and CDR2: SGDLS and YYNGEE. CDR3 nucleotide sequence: TGTGCCAGCAGCGTAGGCCTCAGCTTCGGCGGGGGGTTATCCACAGATACGCAGTATTTT. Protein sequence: CASSVGLSFGGGLSTDTQYF.

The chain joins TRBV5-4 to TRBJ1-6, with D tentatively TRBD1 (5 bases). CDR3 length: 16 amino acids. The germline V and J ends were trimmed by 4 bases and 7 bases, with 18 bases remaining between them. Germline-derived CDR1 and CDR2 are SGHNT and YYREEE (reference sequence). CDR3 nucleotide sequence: TGTGCCAGCAGCCCACGGGACTTTACCATGAATTCACCCCTCCACTTT. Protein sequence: CASSPRDFTMNSPLHF.

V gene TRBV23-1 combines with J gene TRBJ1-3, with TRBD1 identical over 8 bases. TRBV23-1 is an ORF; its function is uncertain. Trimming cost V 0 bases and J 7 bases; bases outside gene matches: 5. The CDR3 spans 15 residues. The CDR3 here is CASSQSGQGGNTIYF. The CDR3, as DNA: TGCGCCAGCAGTCAATCCGGACAGGGTGGGAACACCATATATTTT.

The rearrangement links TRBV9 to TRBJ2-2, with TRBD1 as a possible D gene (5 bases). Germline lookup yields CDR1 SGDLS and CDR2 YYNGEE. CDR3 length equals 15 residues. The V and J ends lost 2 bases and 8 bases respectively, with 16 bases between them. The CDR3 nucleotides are TGTGCCAGCAGCGTGGAAGGTTTCAGGGCAGGGGAGCTGTTTTTT. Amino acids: CASSVEGFRAGELFF.

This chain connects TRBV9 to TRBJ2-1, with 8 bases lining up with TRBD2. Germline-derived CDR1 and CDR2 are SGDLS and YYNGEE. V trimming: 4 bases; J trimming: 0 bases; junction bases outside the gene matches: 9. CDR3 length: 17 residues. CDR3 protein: CASSPQLGTSSYNEQFF. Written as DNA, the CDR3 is TGTGCCAGCAGCCCTCAGCTGGGGACTAGCTCCTACAATGAGCAGTTCTTC.

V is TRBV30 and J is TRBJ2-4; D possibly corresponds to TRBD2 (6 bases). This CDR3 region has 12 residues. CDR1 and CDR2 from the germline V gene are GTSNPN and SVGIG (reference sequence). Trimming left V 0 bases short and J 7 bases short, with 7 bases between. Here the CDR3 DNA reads TGTGCCTGGAGTGTTGGGGGGAACATTCAGTACTTC. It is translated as CAWSVGGNIQYF.

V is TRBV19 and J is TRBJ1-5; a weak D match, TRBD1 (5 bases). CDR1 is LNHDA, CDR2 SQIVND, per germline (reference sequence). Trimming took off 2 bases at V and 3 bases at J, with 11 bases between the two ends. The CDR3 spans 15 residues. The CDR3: CASSIRAGNNQPQHF. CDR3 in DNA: TGTGCCAGTAGTATAAGGGCAGGGAACAATCAGCCCCAGCATTTT. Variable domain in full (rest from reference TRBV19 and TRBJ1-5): DGGITQSPKYLFRKEGQNVTLSCEQNLNHDAMYWYRQDPGQGLRLIYYSQIVNDFQKGDIAEGYSVSREKKESFPLTVTSAQKNPTAFYLCASSIRAGNNQPQHFGDGTRLSIL.

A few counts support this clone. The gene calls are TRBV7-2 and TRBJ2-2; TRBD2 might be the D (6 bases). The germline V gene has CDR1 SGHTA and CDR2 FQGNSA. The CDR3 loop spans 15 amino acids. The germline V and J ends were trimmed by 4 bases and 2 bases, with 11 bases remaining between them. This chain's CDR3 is CASSSLGGNTGELFF. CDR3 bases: TGTGCCAGCAGCTCCTTGGGGGGAAACACCGGGGAGCTGTTTTTT.

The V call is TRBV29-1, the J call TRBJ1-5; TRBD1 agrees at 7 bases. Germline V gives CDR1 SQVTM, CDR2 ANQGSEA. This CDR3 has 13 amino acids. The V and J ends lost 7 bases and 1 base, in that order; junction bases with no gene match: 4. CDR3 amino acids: CSASGQSNQPQHF. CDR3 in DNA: TGCAGCGCCTCGGGACAGAGCAATCAGCCCCAGCATTTT. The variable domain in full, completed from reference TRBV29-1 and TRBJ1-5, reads SAVISQKPSRDICQRGTSLTIQCQVDSQVTMMFWYRQQPGQSLTLIATANQGSEATYESGFVIDKFPISRPNLTFSTLTVSNMSPEDSSIYLCSASGQSNQPQHFGDGTRLSIL.

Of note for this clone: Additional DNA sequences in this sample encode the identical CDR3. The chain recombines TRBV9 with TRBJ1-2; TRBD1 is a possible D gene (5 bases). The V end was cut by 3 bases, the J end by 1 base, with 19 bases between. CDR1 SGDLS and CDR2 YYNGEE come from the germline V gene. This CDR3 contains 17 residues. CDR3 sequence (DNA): TGTGCCAGCAGCGGCGGGCTGGGGGGGAAGGGTAACTATGGCTACACCTTC. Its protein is CASSGGLGGKGNYGYTF.

The CDR3 is CASSFQRGTQDTQYF. The CDR3 DNA reads as TGTGCCAGCAGCTTCCAAAGGGGGACACAGGATACGCAGTATTTT. J is TRBJ2-3 and V is TRBV7-2, with a possible D match to TRBD1 (6 bases). Trimming took off 3 bases at V and 6 bases at J, with 16 bases between the two ends. This CDR3 contains 15 residues. Per the germline V gene, CDR1 is SGHTA and CDR2 is FQGNSA. Filled out from reference TRBV7-2 and TRBJ2-3, the complete variable domain reads GAGVSQSPSNKVTEKGKDVELRCDPISGHTALYWYRQSLGQGLEFLIYFQGNSAPDKSGLPSDRFSAERTGGSVSTLTIQRTQQEDSAVYLCASSFQRGTQDTQYFGPGTRLTVL.

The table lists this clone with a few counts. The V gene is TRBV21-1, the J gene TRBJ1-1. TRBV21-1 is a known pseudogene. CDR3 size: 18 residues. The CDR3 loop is CASSDYPGPNEGDTEAFF. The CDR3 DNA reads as TGTGCCAGCAGCGACTACCCAGGACCCAATGAAGGTGACACTGAAGCTTTCTTT.

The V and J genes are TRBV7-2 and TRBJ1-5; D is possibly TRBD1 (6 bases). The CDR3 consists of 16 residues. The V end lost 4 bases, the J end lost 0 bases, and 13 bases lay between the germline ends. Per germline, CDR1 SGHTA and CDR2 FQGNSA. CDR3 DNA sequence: TGTGCCAGCAGCTACTCCGGGACATCTAGCAATCAGCCCCAGCATTTT. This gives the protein CASSYSGTSSNQPQHF.

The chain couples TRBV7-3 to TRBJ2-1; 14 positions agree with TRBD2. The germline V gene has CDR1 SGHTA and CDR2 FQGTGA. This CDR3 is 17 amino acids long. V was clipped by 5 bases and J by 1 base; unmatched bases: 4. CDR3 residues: CASSPRTSGGSYNEQFF. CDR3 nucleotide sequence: TGTGCCAGCAGCCCACGGACTAGCGGGGGGTCCTACAATGAGCAGTTCTTC.